Following are 26 T cell receptor beta chains from one sample sequenced in a study of tumor and adjacent non-tumor tissue in lung cancer. Three rounds of nested PCR, following a modified ARM-PCR protocol, produced the TCRbeta library. TCRdb recomputed calls from the multiplex PCR reads with MiXCR, one row per CDR3 protein. There are roughly 120,000 distinct CDR3 sequences in the sample; about 65% occur only once, and about 20% lies in the top ten. No cell sorting was done before RNA was extracted from the tissue. Distant lung tissue was collected more than 3 cm away from the tumor edge. Input material: distant non-tumor lung tissue. These receptors were collected from a man aged 55-75 years with non-small cell lung cancer.

This sequence joins TRBV29-1 and TRBJ1-2, with no clear D. The CDR3 covers 12 residues. CDR1 is SQVTM and CDR2 is ANQGSEA in the germline V gene. V was cut by 7 bases and J by 12 bases, with 21 bases left in between. The CDR3 spells CSEYRTPVDHTF. The CDR3 nucleotides are TGCAGCGAGTACCGGACCCCAGTGGACCACACCTTC.

The chain uses TRBV7-8 and TRBJ1-5; D is undetermined. Looked up from germline, CDR1 is SGHVS and CDR2 is FQNEAQ. Deletions cut 1 base from V and 3 bases from J, with 13 bases between. This CDR3 is 16 amino acids long. CDR3 sequence (DNA): TGTGCCAGCAGCTTAGTGGGCTTGGGGAACAATCAGCCCCAGCATTTT. Translated, it gives CASSLVGLGNNQPQHF.

For this clonotype: A read error may account for a junction end that differs from germline. This chain connects TRBV6-5 to TRBJ2-3; possibly TRBD2 for D (9 bases). CDR1 is MNHEY and CDR2 is SVGAGI in the germline V gene. This CDR3 is 18 amino acids long. This CDR3 reads CASSYGTSRGRVTDRQYF. CDR3 nucleotides: TGTGCCAGCAGTTACGGGACTAGCAGGGGGCGGGTCACAGATAGGCAGTATTTT.

This clonotype was observed a few times. Compared with germline, one end of the junction differs, possibly owing to a read error. The J gene is TRBJ2-7, the V gene TRBV6-1, with D perhaps being TRBD1 or TRBD2 (5 bases each). Germline V gene lookup returns CDR1 MNHNS and CDR2 SASEGT. The CDR3 sequence is 15 residues long. CDR3 in amino acids: CASSEGPRGPHKQYF. The CDR3 nucleotides are TGTGCCAGCAGTGAGGGGCCACGAGGGCCCCACAAGCAATACTTC.

As regards this clonotype: Since a much larger clone is just one base distant, this may be a read error. The V and J genes are TRBV12-3 or TRBV12-4 and TRBJ1-1; maybe TRBD1 (5 bases). The CDR3 covers 14 residues. Trimming took off 6 bases at V and 4 bases at J, with 15 bases between the two ends. In DNA form, the CDR3 reads TGTGCCAGCAGGAGGGGCGGCCATAGCACTGAAGCTTTCTTT. Translating gives CASRRGGHSTEAFF.

As concerns this clonotype: Here the CDR3 omits its conserved ending phenylalanine or tryptophan, so a read error is the likely source. The gene calls are TRBV12-3 or TRBV12-4 and TRBJ1-1, with unresolved D. The CDR3 has 13 residues. V was trimmed by 7 bases and J by 4 bases, leaving 13 bases between them. DNA of the CDR3: TGTGCCAGCAAGACCCCGGTGGGCACTGAAGCTTTCTAT. This codes for CASKTPVGTEAFY.

This clonotype appeared many times. CDR3 in DNA: TGTGCCAGCAGCCATGGTAGCGGGGGGGCAAGCACCGGGGAGCTGTTTTTT. Encoded protein: CASSHGSGGASTGELFF. The chain has TRBV4-2 and TRBJ2-2; 11 bases align to TRBD2. The germline CDR1 and CDR2 sequences are LGHNA and YNFKEQ. This CDR3 has 17 residues. V was pared by 3 bases and J by 4 bases, with 7 bases of the junction left unmatched.

Many counts were recorded for this clonotype. The gene calls are TRBV12-3 or TRBV12-4 and TRBJ2-1; 8 bases agree with TRBD1. CDR3 length equals 14 residues. Germline trimming cut 7 bases from V and 6 bases from J; bases unmatched to any gene: 8. The CDR3 here is CASKNTQGGNEQFF. DNA of the CDR3: TGTGCCAGCAAAAATACACAGGGGGGCAATGAGCAGTTCTTC.

About this clonotype itself: At one end the junction does not follow the germline gene, possibly because of a read error. The genes are TRBV6-2 or TRBV6-3 and TRBJ2-1; D ambiguous. This CDR3 spans 15 amino acids. The germline V gene encodes CDR1 MNHEY and CDR2 SVGEGT. CDR3 loop: CASSSEVNSQDEHFF. The CDR3 DNA is TGTGCCAGCAGCTCGGAAGTGAACTCTCAGGATGAGCACTTCTTC.

A remark on this clonotype: A much larger clone differs from this one at a single base, so this may be a read error. The chain employs TRBV5-8 and TRBJ2-3; D remains ambiguous. The CDR3 has 13 residues. Germline-derived CDR1 and CDR2 are SGHTS and YDEGEE. The CDR3 is CVSSEVSTDTQYF. In nucleotides, the CDR3 is TGTGTCAGCAGCGAAGTTAGCACAGATACGCAGTATTTT.

This clonotype was seen more than once but under ten times. The V and J genes are TRBV7-9 and TRBJ2-5; D may match TRBD1 or TRBD2 (7 bases each). V was shortened by 5 bases and J by 4 bases, with 14 bases between the two germline ends. Germline V lookup: CDR1 SEHNR, CDR2 FQNEAQ (reference sequence). The length of the CDR3 is 14 residues. CDR3 in DNA: TGTGCCAGCAGCCCAGGGGGGGGCAGAGAGACCCAGTACTTC. It specifies CASSPGGGRETQYF.

The gene calls are TRBV25-1 and TRBJ2-1; possible D gene TRBD2, 6 bases. V lost 8 bases to trimming and J lost 6 bases, with 14 bases between them. Germline CDR1 MGHDK, CDR2 SYGVNS. The CDR3 sequence is 13 residues long. DNA of the CDR3: TGTGCCAGCTCCCGGACTACCGTCAATGAGCAGTTCTTC. It translates to CASSRTTVNEQFF.

This clonotype has just a few counts. The genes are TRBV30 and TRBJ2-4; D is undetermined. The germline V and J ends were trimmed by 0 bases and 1 base, with 7 bases remaining between them. This CDR3 spans 14 amino acids. Germline V lookup: CDR1 GTSNPN, CDR2 SVGIG (reference sequence). The DNA for the CDR3 is TGTGCCTGGAGTGTATCCCGGGCCAAAAACATTCAGTACTTC. It specifies CAWSVSRAKNIQYF.

This sequence joins TRBV24-1 and TRBJ2-3, with 9 bases that match TRBD1. The trim removed 3 bases at V and 3 bases at J, leaving 9 bases unmatched. Germline values: CDR1 KGHDR, CDR2 SFDVKD. The CDR3 runs to 17 residues. The CDR3 DNA reads TGTGCCACCAGTGATCCCCAACCGGGACAGGGTACAGATACGCAGTATTTT. This encodes CATSDPQPGQGTDTQYF.

This clonotype was detected ten times or more. V gene TRBV20-1 combines with J gene TRBJ1-5; a weak D match, TRBD1 (5 bases). This CDR3 has 13 amino acids. Trimming stripped 2 bases from V and 4 bases from J, with 9 bases between. Germline CDR1 is DFQATT and CDR2 is SNEGSKA (reference sequence). CDR3 in DNA: TGCAGTGCTAGACGGACACTTAATCAGCCCCAGCATTTT. Residues: CSARRTLNQPQHF.

This clonotype was counted at least ten times. The V gene is TRBV20-1, the J gene TRBJ2-2, with a weak D call TRBD2 (5 bases). The germline gives CDR1 DFQATT, CDR2 SNEGSKA (reference sequence). The CDR3 has 14 residues. V was cut by 5 bases and J by 5 bases, with 15 bases left in between. This CDR3 reads CSAPRTRGTGELFF. CDR3 sequence (DNA): TGCAGTGCTCCCCGGACTCGGGGAACCGGGGAGCTGTTTTTT.

Regarding this clonotype: At one boundary the junction diverges from the germline segment, which might be a read error. V and J are TRBV11-3 and TRBJ2-1; possible D gene TRBD2, 6 bases. The CDR3 loop spans 17 amino acids. Germline V gene sequence: CDR1 SGHNT, CDR2 YENEEA. CDR3 protein: CPSSLAVGGSVRNEQFF. Written as DNA, the CDR3 is TGTCCCAGCAGCTTAGCGGTGGGAGGTTCTGTCCGCAATGAGCAATTCTTC.

With regard to this clonotype: An end of the junction differs from the germline gene, which may be a read error. CDR3 coding DNA: TGTGCCAGCAGTTTGGGGATAGTGAAGACTGAAGCTTTCTTC. Its translation is CASSLGIVKTEAFF. The chain couples TRBV5-4 to TRBJ1-1; D gene uncertain. The CDR3 spans 14 residues. Germline V gives CDR1 SGHNT, CDR2 YYREEE (reference sequence).

The V gene is TRBV20-1, the J gene TRBJ1-4; D is uncertain. Germline loops: CDR1 DFQATT, CDR2 SNEGSKA (reference sequence). This CDR3 has 14 amino acids. The germline V and J ends were trimmed by 6 bases and 7 bases, with 18 bases remaining between them. CDR3 nucleotide sequence: TGCAGTGCCCGGGGAGGGCGCGACCTTGAAAAACTGTTTTTT. Protein: CSARGGRDLEKLFF.

V gene TRBV4-1 combines with J gene TRBJ1-2; no definite D call. In germline, CDR1 is MGHRA, CDR2 YSYEKL. V shed 0 bases and J shed 7 bases, with 15 bases lying between them. The CDR3 has 15 residues. CDR3 amino acids: CASSQDLSGLLGYTF. The CDR3 DNA reads as TGCGCCAGCAGCCAAGATTTGTCAGGACTACTTGGCTACACCTTC.

This clonotype was counted many times. The J gene is TRBJ2-7, the V gene TRBV20-1; TRBD1 matches at 8 bases. The V gene end was trimmed by 1 base and the J gene end by 5 bases; junction bases not matched to a gene: 16. From germline, CDR1 is DFQATT and CDR2 SNEGSKA (reference sequence). The CDR3 has 17 residues. CDR3 residues: CSARGSASGGILDEQYF. DNA for the CDR3: TGCAGTGCTAGAGGATCGGCGTCAGGGGGCATTTTAGACGAGCAGTACTTC.

This clonotype was seen ten or more times. The chain employs TRBV28 and TRBJ1-6; no reliable D call. Germline lookup yields CDR1 MDHEN and CDR2 SYDVKM. V lost 7 bases and J 6 bases, leaving 16 bases between the germline ends. This CDR3 comprises 15 residues. CDR3 amino acids: CASNPSRRRNSPLHF. For the CDR3, the DNA is TGTGCCAGCAACCCATCGCGAAGACGTAATTCACCCCTCCACTTT.

This chain uses TRBV6-6 with TRBJ2-1, with 7 bases that match TRBD2. With V trimmed by 5 bases and J by 12 bases, 19 bases remained unmatched. CDR3 size: 16 residues. From germline, CDR1 is MNHNY and CDR2 SVGAGI (reference sequence). CDR3 sequence (DNA): TGTGCCAGCAGTCCCTTTGGGGAGGGTTCGAACAATAGGCAGTTCTTC. It is translated as CASSPFGEGSNNRQFF.

The rearrangement links TRBV29-1 to TRBJ1-1; D unclear. V dropped 6 bases and J dropped 13 bases, with 18 bases sitting between them. This CDR3 has 11 residues. Germline V gene sequence: CDR1 SQVTM, CDR2 ANQGSEA. This chain's CDR3 is CSVRMNTELFF. DNA for the CDR3: TGCAGCGTCAGGATGAACACTGAACTTTTCTTT.

There are a few counts of this clonotype. The chain couples TRBV19 to TRBJ1-2; 8 bases agree with TRBD1. Trimming at V came to 6 bases and at J to 4 bases, leaving 7 bases not matched to a gene. The V gene's germline CDR1 is LNHDA and CDR2 SQIVND (reference sequence). The CDR3 is 14 residues long. The chain's CDR3 is CASSEQGEAYGYTF. As DNA, the CDR3 is TGTGCCAGTAGCGAACAGGGGGAGGCCTATGGCTACACCTTC.

On this clonotype: It may be a read error: a sequence one base away is much more abundant. Here the CDR3 reads CASSPLSRGGEYEQYF. DNA for the CDR3: TGTGCCAGCAGTCCCCTCAGCCGGGGGGGGGAGTACGAGCAGTACTTC. The rearrangement uses TRBV6-6 and TRBJ2-7; TRBD2 matches at 8 bases. The germline gives CDR1 MNHNY, CDR2 SVGAGI (reference sequence). This CDR3 contains 16 residues. V trimming: 5 bases; J trimming: 4 bases; junction bases outside the gene matches: 13.